This T cell receptor beta chain appears in the sequencing data of a study of identical twins. General observations from the study: Out-of-frame TCR alpha sharing in monozygotic twins exceeded recombination model predictions. Within cord blood, abundant beta clonotypes carried fewer insertions, but memory repertoires showed no such trend. Less excess twin sharing appeared in beta out-of-frame sequences. Zero-insertion findings could be partly confounded by invariant cells (MAIT and iNKT cells).

One entry per CDR3 protein, called by TCRdb with MiXCR from the 5' RACE reads. This table has around 370,000 distinct CDR3 sequences, roughly 9% appearing once. The CDR3 is 18 amino acids. Germline values: CDR1 MNHNS, CDR2 SASEGT. The V and J ends lost 7 bases and 4 bases respectively, with 26 bases between them. Notes on this clonotype: The antigen remains unidentified.

Source material: naive T cells sorted from blood. This receptor was taken from a woman in her 50s in good health. This sequence joins TRBV6-1 and TRBJ1-3; possible D gene TRBD1, 6 bases. CDR3 residues: CASILMGGSPKTGNTIYF. The CDR3 DNA follows: TGTGCCAGCATCCTGATGGGGGGCTCCCCGAAAACCGGAAACACCATATATTTT.